The rows below give T cell receptor beta chains drawn from one sample of a study of OX40 agonist ivuxolimab in advanced cancers. TCRdb keeps only in-frame clones here, not all; method: immunoSEQ multiplex PCR. The data hold almost 70,000 clones, with 80% observed a single time. The material sequenced was CD4+ or CD8+ T cells sorted from blood, taken in a trial of the OX40 agonist ivuxolimab. These receptors originate from an adult with an advanced solid tumor such as melanoma, head and neck, liver or kidney cancer. The CDR3 runs from the conserved cysteine through the conserved F or W. The order of the fields is J gene, V gene, CDR3 length, clone size, D gene, CDR3 DNA, CDR3 protein. The D gene is left open where the match is weak. Only part of the rows carry a size: once, few, many, or a class if the clone is expanded.

TRBJ2-1,TRBV7-3,14,NA,NA,TGTGCCAGCAAATTAGACCTAACAAGTGGTGAGCAGTTCTTC,CASKLDLTSGEQFF
TRBJ2-1,TRBV28,12,NA,NA,TGTGCCAGCAGTTTAACGAGCTTTCCCCTTTTCTTC,CASSLTSFPLFF
TRBJ1-1,TRBV4-1,17,NA,NA,TGCGCCAGCAGCCAAGATTCCTCGGACAGCATGAACACTGAAGCTTTCTTT,CASSQDSSDSMNTEAFF
TRBJ1-2,TRBV7-3,13,NA,TRBD1,TGTGCCAGCAGCCTCGACAGGGATCAGGGCTACACCTTC,CASSLDRDQGYTF
TRBJ2-7,TRBV5-1,13,NA,TRBD1,TGCGCCAGCAGCCGGACAGGGGAGTCCGAGCAGTACTTC,CASSRTGESEQYF
TRBJ1-1,TRBV28,14,few,NA,TGTGCCAGCGTTCTGATACAGGGCCGGACTGAAGCTTTCTTT,CASVLIQGRTEAFF
TRBJ2-7,TRBV5-4,14,NA,NA,TGTGCCAGCAGCTCCCGGGGGGCTGGCTACGAGCAGTACTTC,CASSSRGAGYEQYF
TRBJ1-1,TRBV9,17,NA,TRBD1,TGTGCCAGCAGCAAGTACGGAGGGGGCGCAGTGGCCACTGAAGCTTTCTTT,CASSKYGGGAVATEAFF
TRBJ1-5,TRBV23-1,15,NA,NA,TGCGCCAACCACCCCAAGTCCATTAGCAATCAGCCCCAGCATTTT,CANHPKSISNQPQHF
TRBJ2-1,TRBV19,15,NA,NA,TGTGCCAGTAGTATTCGGGGGGCATCCTACAATGAGCAGTTCTTC,CASSIRGASYNEQFF
TRBJ2-5,TRBV18,14,NA,NA,TGTGCCAGCTCACGGTCCTGGGAAAAAGAGACCCAGTACTTC,CASSRSWEKETQYF
TRBJ2-7,TRBV2,13,NA,NA,TGTGCCAGCAGTGAAGGGTGGGGGCAGGAGCAGTACTTC,CASSEGWGQEQYF
TRBJ2-5,TRBV5-4,16,NA,NA,TGTGCCAGCAGCCCGGAGCCGGGGGCCACGCGGGAGACCCAGTACTTC,CASSPEPGATRETQYF
TRBJ2-7,TRBV5-1,16,NA,TRBD2,TGCGCCAGCAGCTCGGGAAGGACTAGCGGGGGGTACGAGCAGTACTTC,CASSSGRTSGGYEQYF
TRBJ2-1,TRBV18,15,NA,TRBD1,TGTGCCAGCTCACCTAGGGGGCCCCCAGACAATGAGCAGTTCTTC,CASSPRGPPDNEQFF
TRBJ2-7,TRBV7-9,15,once,NA,TGTGCCAGCAGCCGAGAGGCCTCTAAAGTGTACGAGCAGTACTTC,CASSREASKVYEQYF
TRBJ2-6,TRBV28,18,NA,TRBD1,TGTGCCAGCAGTACCGCCGGGACAGGGAACTCTGGGGCCAACGTCCTGACTTTC,CASSTAGTGNSGANVLTF
TRBJ2-3,TRBV5-1,14,few,NA,TGCGCCAGCAGCTTGGAGCTGGGCCAGGATACGCAGTATTTT,CASSLELGQDTQYF
TRBJ2-1,TRBV7-9,15,NA,TRBD2,TGTGCCAGCAGCTTGGGACTAGCGGGGTACAATGAGCAGTTCTTC,CASSLGLAGYNEQFF
TRBJ1-3,TRBV2,13,NA,NA,TGTGCCAGCATAACAGACTCTGGAAACACCATATATTTT,CASITDSGNTIYF
TRBJ2-7,TRBV9,16,NA,TRBD2,TGTGCCAGCAGCGTAGGGACTAGCCAATCGTCCTACGAGCAGTACTTC,CASSVGTSQSSYEQYF
TRBJ1-5,TRBV2,13,many,NA,TGTGCCTGTTCTGGTTATAGCAATCAGCCCCAGCATTTT,CACSGYSNQPQHF
TRBJ1-2,TRBV10-1,12,few,NA,TGCGCCAGCAGGACGGCTAACTATGGCTACACCTTC,CASRTANYGYTF
TRBJ1-3,TRBV13,15,NA,TRBD1,TGTGCCAGCAGCTTAGTAACAGGGGCTGGAAACACCATATATTTT,CASSLVTGAGNTIYF
TRBJ2-1,TRBV19,14,once,TRBD2,TGTGCCAGTGGTGTGGGGGGGTATAACAATGAGCAGTTCTTC,CASGVGGYNNEQFF
TRBJ1-2,TRBV9,14,NA,NA,TGTGCCAGCAGCGATCGGACAGAGACCCAGAGCTACACCTTC,CASSDRTETQSYTF
TRBJ2-3,TRBV7-9,15,NA,NA,TGTGCCAGCAGAAAAGATCGGTGGGCGGCAGATACGCAGTATTTT,CASRKDRWAADTQYF
TRBJ2-3,TRBV7-9,15,NA,TRBD1,TGTGCCAGCAGCGCGACAGGGGGCGCAGCAGATACGCAGTATTTT,CASSATGGAADTQYF
TRBJ2-5,TRBV18,14,NA,NA,TGTGCCAGCTCACCAGGGGGGCCGTTAGAGACCCAGTACTTC,CASSPGGPLETQYF
TRBJ1-2,TRBV5-6,15,few,NA,TGTGCCAGCAGCTTGCGTTCAGGCTCAAGCTATGGCTACACCTTC,CASSLRSGSSYGYTF
TRBJ2-4,TRBV19,15,NA,NA,TGTGCCAGTAGTATGGGAGTCTTAGCCAAAAACATTCAGTACTTC,CASSMGVLAKNIQYF
TRBJ2-2,TRBV6-5,14,NA,NA,TGTGCCAGCAGCCGCCTGGTTGCCACCGGGGAGCTGTTTTTT,CASSRLVATGELFF
TRBJ2-7,TRBV11-1,15,NA,TRBD1,TGTGCCAGCAGCTCAACCGGGACAGGGATCTACGAGCAGTACTTC,CASSSTGTGIYEQYF
TRBJ1-5,TRBV19,16,few,NA,TGTGCCAGTAGTCTCTTTGGACCCTCTAGCAATCAGCCCCAGCATTTT,CASSLFGPSSNQPQHF
TRBJ1-5,TRBV19,15,few,TRBD1,TGTGCCAGTAGTAGACAGGGTAGAGGAAATCAGCCCCAGCATTTT,CASSRQGRGNQPQHF
TRBJ2-1,TRBV6-1,14,NA,TRBD2,TGTGCCAGCGGCTTGAGCGGGATCGGCAATGAGCAGTTCTTC,CASGLSGIGNEQFF
TRBJ1-2,TRBV2,16,NA,TRBD1,TGTGCCAGCAGTGAAAGGGGGGGACAGGCCCCTGGAGGCTACACCTTC,CASSERGGQAPGGYTF
TRBJ1-2,TRBV5-4,16,NA,TRBD1,TGTGCCAGCAGCTCAGTTCGGACAGGGTCCAACTATGGCTACACCTTC,CASSSVRTGSNYGYTF
TRBJ1-3,TRBV6-1,14,NA,NA,TGTGCCAGCAGAGGCTGGAGCTCTGGAAACACCATATATTTT,CASRGWSSGNTIYF
TRBJ2-5,TRBV6-5,15,NA,NA,TGTGCCAGCAACAAAAGGGGGGGGAAAGGAGAGACCCAGTACTTC,CASNKRGGKGETQYF
TRBJ2-1,TRBV5-1,15,NA,TRBD2,TGCGCCAGCAGCGAGGCTAGCGGGGGGTTGAATGAGCAGTTCTTC,CASSEASGGLNEQFF
TRBJ2-7,TRBV23-1,17,NA,NA,TGCGCCAGCAGTCATCCGGGACACGTTTTGTGGTGTCACGAGCAGTACTTC,CASSHPGHVLWCHEQYF
TRBJ1-5,TRBV2,14,few,TRBD1,TGTGCCAGCAGGACGACAGGGCCCCGATCCCCCCAGCATTTT,CASRTTGPRSPQHF
TRBJ2-5,TRBV6-1,16,NA,NA,TGTGCCAGCAGTGAAGCGCCGCAGGGTGGGCAAGAGACCCAGTACTTC,CASSEAPQGGQETQYF
TRBJ1-6,TRBV30,14,NA,NA,TGTGCCTGGAGCTGGGAGAAGACGACTTCACCCCTCCACTTT,CAWSWEKTTSPLHF
TRBJ1-5,TRBV7-2,16,once,NA,TGTGCCAGCAGCCGCCGGGGGGGCTATAGCAATCAGCCCCAGCATTTT,CASSRRGGYSNQPQHF
TRBJ2-3,TRBV1,18,few,NA,TGCACCAGCAGCCAGGGGACTAGCGGGGTAGCAGGGACAGATACGCAGTATTTT,CTSSQGTSGVAGTDTQYF
TRBJ2-3,TRBV7-6,14,NA,NA,TGTGCCAGCAGCGGACAGCAGATCACAGATACGCAGTATTTT,CASSGQQITDTQYF
TRBJ1-5,TRBV19,13,few,NA,TGTGCCAGTAGTATCCAGGGAACTCAGCCCCAGCATTTT,CASSIQGTQPQHF
TRBJ2-5,TRBV11-2,15,NA,TRBD1,TGTGCCAGCAGCCAGGGAACAGGGGGCCAAGAGACCCAGTACTTC,CASSQGTGGQETQYF
TRBJ1-1,TRBV13,16,once,NA,TGTGCCAGCAGCTCTTTGGGGGGCATGGTGAACACTGAAGCTTTCTTT,CASSSLGGMVNTEAFF
TRBJ2-3,TRBV15,14,NA,NA,TGTGCCACCAGAGTTCCCGGGAAGAGAGATACGCAGTATTTT,CATRVPGKRDTQYF
TRBJ2-3,TRBV5-4,13,NA,NA,TGTGCCAGCAGCCATACCACACGTGATACGCAGTATTTT,CASSHTTRDTQYF
TRBJ2-5,TRBV11-2,16,NA,NA,TGTGCCAGCAGCGCTCGGACTTTTCTGGGGGTAGAGACCCAGTACTTC,CASSARTFLGVETQYF
TRBJ1-1,TRBV5-4,15,NA,NA,TGTGCCAGCAGCTTTCGCCAGACAGTGTACACTGAAGCTTTCTTT,CASSFRQTVYTEAFF
TRBJ1-4,TRBV5-6,16,NA,NA,TGTGCCAGCAGCTACGGGGGGTTTGCAACTAATGAAAAACTGTTTTTT,CASSYGGFATNEKLFF
TRBJ2-7,TRBV25-1,12,NA,NA,TGTGCCAGCAGTGGTACAGCCTACGAGCAGTACTTC,CASSGTAYEQYF